This entry concerns a single TCR beta chain. Its antigen is unidentified. Given a much more abundant clone one base away, this may be a read error. In patients chosen for sequencing, flow cytometry had shown CD8+CD57+ cell expansion. This specimen belongs to a study of CD8+CD57+ T cells in acquired aplastic anemia. Study-wide background: Mean yield of DNA from sorted CD4+ and CD8+ cells was approximately 3 ug. Overall study findings and caveats: With respect to CD8+ Simpson's diversity, patients and controls did not differ significantly.

In germline, CDR1 is SGHAT, CDR2 FQDESV (reference sequence). Trimming left V 1 base short and J 5 bases short, with 18 bases between. The CDR3 is 17 amino acids. Researchers used genomic DNA as the template to profile TCR beta VDJ and CDR3. In TCRdb, the reads were re-called with MiXCR into one record per CDR3 protein. In the table there are 400,000 to 600,000 distinct CDR3 sequences, around 30% of which are singletons. This TCR was sampled from a human donor with aplastic anemia. V is TRBV11-1 and J is TRBJ1-5; D is perhaps TRBD1 (5 bases). The sample was sorted CD4+, CD8+, or CD8+CD57+ T cells (not recorded which) from PBMCs. The CDR3 DNA is TGTGCCAGCAGCTTAGGTGAGGGGCGCGGGTCCTATCAGCCCCAGCATTTT. Translation gives CASSLGEGRGSYQPQHF.